These T cell receptor beta chains were read from a single sample in a study of shared clonotypes between healthy human individuals. Some clones are missing from TCRdb's copy, which holds only in-frame ones; the method was immunoSEQ multiplex PCR. Altogether hundreds of thousands of clones are present, around 96% being singletons, with the ten largest covering approximately 0.12%. The sample taken for sequencing was naive CD8+ T cells sorted from blood. These receptors were taken from a woman aged 25 to 45 in good health. Both conserved end residues are part of each CDR3. The D gene is left open where the match is weak. The size of a clone is reported for some rows only, either as once, few or many, or as a class for expanded clones.

j_call: TRBJ2-2; clone_size: NA; d_call: NA; v_call: TRBV7-3; cdr3_nt: TGTGCCAGCAGTCCCTCCTCCGCCTCGAACACCGGGGAGCTGTTTTTT; cdr3_aa: CASSPSSASNTGELFF
j_call: TRBJ1-1; clone_size: NA; d_call: NA; v_call: TRBV10-2; cdr3_nt: TGCGCCAGCAGTGAATCATATAACACTGAAGCTTTCTTT; cdr3_aa: CASSESYNTEAFF
j_call: TRBJ2-4; clone_size: many; d_call: NA; v_call: TRBV19; cdr3_nt: TGTGCCAGTAGTTACCGACAGCCTCCTCGAAACATTCAGTACTTC; cdr3_aa: CASSYRQPPRNIQYF
j_call: TRBJ1-1; clone_size: NA; d_call: NA; v_call: TRBV5-4; cdr3_nt: TGTGCCAGCAGCTTCGGGGACATGAACACTGAAGCTTTCTTT; cdr3_aa: CASSFGDMNTEAFF
j_call: TRBJ2-5; clone_size: once; d_call: NA; v_call: TRBV5-6; cdr3_nt: TGTGCCAGCAGCTTGATGTGGGGTCAAGAGACCCAGTACTTC; cdr3_aa: CASSLMWGQETQYF
j_call: TRBJ2-7; clone_size: NA; d_call: NA; v_call: TRBV7-9; cdr3_nt: TGTGCCAGCAGCTTTGTGAGCGGAAGCTCCTACGAGCAGTACTTC; cdr3_aa: CASSFVSGSSYEQYF
j_call: TRBJ1-2; clone_size: few; d_call: TRBD1; v_call: TRBV16; cdr3_nt: TGTGCCAGCAGCCAATTGGACAGGGCGGACTATGGCTACACCTTC; cdr3_aa: CASSQLDRADYGYTF
j_call: TRBJ2-2; clone_size: NA; d_call: NA; v_call: TRBV28; cdr3_nt: TGTGCCAGCAGTTCTCTTGAATGGGGCGGGGAGCTGTTTTTT; cdr3_aa: CASSSLEWGGELFF
j_call: TRBJ2-1; clone_size: once; d_call: TRBD2; v_call: TRBV4-2; cdr3_nt: TGTGCCAGCAGCCCCGGGACTATTTCGGAGCAGTTCTTC; cdr3_aa: CASSPGTISEQFF
j_call: TRBJ1-1; clone_size: NA; d_call: NA; v_call: TRBV11-2; cdr3_nt: TGTGCCAGCAGGTCGAGGGGCGGGAACACTGAAGCTTTCTTT; cdr3_aa: CASRSRGGNTEAFF
j_call: TRBJ1-1; clone_size: NA; d_call: TRBD1; v_call: TRBV6-5; cdr3_nt: TGTGCCAGCATCGCACAGGGGCCGGGCACTGAAGCTTTCTTT; cdr3_aa: CASIAQGPGTEAFF
j_call: TRBJ2-4; clone_size: NA; d_call: NA; v_call: TRBV27; cdr3_nt: TGTGCCAGCAGTTCCGGAGGGTACCCCAACCCGTTAGCCAAAAACATTCAGTACTTC; cdr3_aa: CASSSGGYPNPLAKNIQYF